Below are 10 T cell receptor gamma chains sequenced from a single sample in a study of gamma delta lymphoproliferative disorders and STAT genes. PBMCs from patients and controls supplied the genomic DNA for sequencing. TCRdb redid clone calling on the multiplex PCR reads using CATT. The table lists 2,000 to 2,500 gamma-chain clones, 15% to 20% of them singletons. Sequenced input: blood. The origin of the receptors is a human donor with gamma-delta T-cell large granular lymphocyte leukemia.

A few counts support this clone. The chain recombines TRGV10 with TRGJ1 or TRGJ2. As TCRdb names no J gene, one was assigned here on the basis of a DNA match to germline. Being an ORF, TRGV10 has a function that is uncertain. The V and J ends lost 8 bases and 3 bases, in that order; junction bases with no gene match: 14. CDR3 length equals 15 residues. For the CDR3, the DNA is TGTGCTGCGTGGGATTGGCGAAGGTCTTATTATAAGAAACTCTTT. It codes for CAAWDWRRSYYKKLF.

This clone is judged medium-sized. The DNA is left out, because the CDR3 cannot be placed on it with certainty; the CDR3 is given as TCRdb lists it. Distinct nucleotide sequences in the sample also encode this CDR3. No J gene was assigned, while the V gene was called as TRGV11. TRGV11 belongs to the ORF category, with a function that is uncertain. The length of the CDR3 is 16 amino acids, counting both ends. The CDR3 is CTTVPAGLRAGWFKIF.

This clone is judged medium-sized (0.01 to 0.1%). The chain carries TRGV10 and TRGJP1. No J gene was available from TCRdb, and it was assigned here by a germline match of the DNA. TRGV10 is placed among ORFs of uncertain function. Trimming cost V 8 bases and J 1 base; bases outside gene matches: 11. The CDR3 is 16 residues long. CDR3 nucleotides: TGTGCTGCGTGGGACCCCGGTTCTACCACTGGTTGGTTCAAGATATTT. It codes for CAAWDPGSTTGWFKIF.

The chain employs TRGV4 and TRGJ1 or TRGJ2. TCRdb gives no J gene; it was assigned here by matching the DNA to germline. J gave up 3 bases and V 5 bases, and 10 bases lay outside the gene matches. CDR1 is EGSTGY and CDR2 is YDSYTSSV in the germline V gene. This CDR3 is built from 14 residues. CDR3: CATWVNQSYYKKLF. The CDR3 DNA is TGTGCCACCTGGGTTAATCAGAGTTATTATAAGAAACTCTTT.

In its sample, this clone was seen a few times. The rearrangement links TRGV4 to TRGJ1 or TRGJ2. TCRdb offers no J gene call, so here the DNA was matched to germline to obtain one. Germline CDR1 EGSTGY, CDR2 YDSYTSSV. The V segment lost 3 bases and the J segment 3 bases; nucleotides outside the gene matches: 2. The CDR3 has 12 residues. DNA for the CDR3: TGTGCCACCTGGGATTTTTATTATAAGAAACTCTTT. This sequence encodes CATWDFYYKKLF.

Relative to its sample, this clone is medium-sized. The chain couples TRGV4 to TRGJ1 or TRGJ2. TCRdb leaves out the J gene; it was filled in here by matching the DNA to germline. Per germline, CDR1 EGSTGY and CDR2 YDSYTSSV. The CDR3 consists of 13 residues. The J segment lost 3 bases and the V segment lost 4 bases, leaving 6 bases of the junction unmatched. The CDR3 region is CATWDGTYYKKLF. CDR3 bases: TGTGCCACCTGGGACGGGACTTATTATAAGAAACTCTTT.

This chain connects TRGV5 to TRGJ1 or TRGJ2. TCRdb gives no J gene; it was assigned here by matching the DNA to germline. V lost 0 bases to trimming and J lost 6 bases; unmatched junction nucleotides: 5. Germline V lookup: CDR1 VINAFY, CDR2 YDVSNSKD. This CDR3 spans 13 amino acids. CDR3 nucleotides: TGTGCCACCTGGGACAGGCCTTTTTATAAGAAACTCTTT. It translates to CATWDRPFYKKLF.

The chain links TRGV8 to TRGJ1 or TRGJ2. The J gene, missing from TCRdb, was assigned here through DNA to germline matching. The V segment lost 5 bases and the J segment 11 bases; nucleotides outside the gene matches: 3. Germline CDR1 is VENAVY and CDR2 is YDSYNSRV. The CDR3 covers 9 residues. CDR3: CATWVQKLF. For the CDR3, the DNA is TGTGCCACCTGGGTTCAGAAACTCTTT.

The table lists this clone with a few counts. The chain combines TRGV4 with TRGJ1 or TRGJ2. Assignment of the J gene here rests on matching the DNA to germline, because TCRdb gives none. Germline V gives CDR1 EGSTGY, CDR2 YDSYTSSV. V lost 5 bases to trimming and J lost 7 bases; unmatched junction nucleotides: 5. The CDR3 spans 11 residues. In DNA, the CDR3 is TGTGCCACCTGGGTGGTGTATAAGAAACTCTTT. Translation gives CATWVVYKKLF.

This clone appeared a few times. Only one base separates this from a far larger clonotype, so it likely reflects a read error. The same CDR3 arises from other DNA sequences in this sample as well. CDR3 DNA: TGTGCCTTGTGGGAGGTGCGAGAGTTGGGCAAAAAGATCAAGGTATTT. Translation gives CALWEVRELGKKIKVF. This sequence joins TRGV9 and TRGJP. TCRdb records no J gene; here it was assigned by comparing the DNA to germline. This CDR3 has 16 residues. In germline, CDR1 is GITISATS, CDR2 ISYDGTV (reference sequence).